This is a list of T cell receptor beta chains from one sample in a study of T cells after yellow fever vaccination. MiXCR, run by TCRdb on the 5' RACE reads, gives a single entry per CDR3 protein. The sample lists about 310,000 distinct CDR3 sequences, roughly 3.5% occurring once. The specimen comprised PBMCs, sampled on the day of the yellow fever booster vaccination. All receptors come from a man aged 18 to 29 who received the YFV17D yellow fever vaccine. CDR3s include the opening cysteine and the closing phenylalanine or tryptophan. D genes are given only for firm matches. For some rows the clone size is stated as once, few or many, or as a class when expanded; others skip it.

length	D	size	V	J	DNA	CDR3
16	NA	few	TRBV3-1	TRBJ2-6	TGTGCCAGCAGCCAAGGCACAGGGTTTGGGGCCAACGTCCTGACTTTC	CASSQGTGFGANVLTF
11	NA	many	TRBV7-9	TRBJ1-1	TGTGCCAGCTCGGGGGGCACTGAAGCTTTCTTT	CASSGGTEAFF
16	TRBD1	few	TRBV3-1	TRBJ2-2	TGTGCCAGCAGCCTACCCCCGGGGACAGCTACCGGGGAGCTGTTTTTT	CASSLPPGTATGELFF
16	NA	NA	TRBV18	TRBJ1-3	TGTGCCAGCTCACCACCGCGCACCATCTCTGGAAACACCATATATTTT	CASSPPRTISGNTIYF
17	NA	many	TRBV7-7	TRBJ2-3	TGTGCCAGCAGCTTGGGCCTGGGAATTAGGGACACAGATACGCAGTATTTT	CASSLGLGIRDTDTQYF
16	TRBD1	NA	TRBV4-1	TRBJ1-1	TGCGCCAGCAGCCACACCCGGGACAGTTTGAACACTGAAGCTTTCTTT	CASSHTRDSLNTEAFF
15	NA	few	TRBV2	TRBJ2-7	TGTGCCAGCAGTGAAGTCCAAGGGAGCTCCTACGAGCAGTACTTC	CASSEVQGSSYEQYF
13	NA	many	TRBV5-1	TRBJ2-7	TGCGCCAGCACCCAGGGGATGGCCACCGAGCAGTACTTC	CASTQGMATEQYF
12	NA	few	TRBV20-1	TRBJ2-5	TGCAGTGCTAGATTAGTCCAAGAGACCCAGTACTTC	CSARLVQETQYF
15	NA	many	TRBV5-1	TRBJ2-5	TGCGCCAGCAGATACTTGGACTCACCGGGGGAGACCCAGTACTTC	CASRYLDSPGETQYF
13	NA	few	TRBV20-1	TRBJ2-6	TGCAGTGCTAGCCCATCTGGGGCCAACGTCCTGACTTTC	CSASPSGANVLTF
14	NA	many	TRBV11-2	TRBJ1-1	TGTGCCAGCAGCCTGAGCATGGGGAACACTGAAGCTTTCTTT	CASSLSMGNTEAFF
17	NA	many	TRBV5-1	TRBJ1-2	TGCGCCAGCAGCTTGGGGGGGGGTGCCCAAAGGATCTCTGGCTACACCTTC	CASSLGGGAQRISGYTF
12	NA	NA	TRBV10-3	TRBJ1-2	TGTGCCATCAGGAGGATTGAGTATGGCTACACCTTC	CAIRRIEYGYTF
17	NA	NA	TRBV4-2	TRBJ2-6	TGTGCCAGCAGCTCCGGGCAAATCGTCTCTGGGGCCAACGTCCTGACTTTC	CASSSGQIVSGANVLTF
14	TRBD1	many	TRBV7-7	TRBJ2-2	TGTGCTAGCAGCGCGACAGGGGAGTCCGGGGAGCTGTTTTTT	CASSATGESGELFF
16	NA	NA	TRBV6-5	TRBJ2-2	TGTGCCAGCAGTTTTTTGGGCCCTCCCGACACCGGGGAGCTGTTTTTT	CASSFLGPPDTGELFF
13	NA	many	TRBV18	TRBJ1-6	TGTGCCAGCTCCGACGGGAACAATTCACCCCTCCACTTT	CASSDGNNSPLHF
11	NA	many	TRBV7-6	TRBJ2-7	TGTGCCAGCAGCGGGGGTCTCGAGCAGTACTTC	CASSGGLEQYF
12	NA	NA	TRBV12-3/TRBV12-4	TRBJ2-1	TGTGCCAGCAGTTCTCTAGTAAAAGAGCAGTTCTTC	CASSSLVKEQFF
16	TRBD1	few	TRBV12-3/TRBV12-4	TRBJ1-1	TGTGCCAGCAGTTTAAAGACAGGGGGCTCTGGCACTGAAGCTTTCTTT	CASSLKTGGSGTEAFF
16	TRBD2	many	TRBV12-5	TRBJ2-5	TGTGCTAGTGGAGGCACTAGCGGAGTGGTACGGGGGACCCAGTACTTC	CASGGTSGVVRGTQYF
13	NA	few	TRBV28	TRBJ1-2	TGTGCCAGCAGAGTCGCGTCTAACTATGGCTACACCTTC	CASRVASNYGYTF
15	NA	many	TRBV6-6	TRBJ2-3	TGTGCCAGCAGTTACCTTGAAGGTCTCACAGATACGCAGTATTTT	CASSYLEGLTDTQYF
15	TRBD1	NA	TRBV6-5	TRBJ1-6	TGTGCCAGCACCAGAGGGGGGACAGGGGCCTCACCCCTCCACTTT	CASTRGGTGASPLHF
15	NA	many	TRBV7-9	TRBJ2-3	TGTGCCAGCAGCTTAGTGGGGGCTAGCACAGATACGCAGTATTTT	CASSLVGASTDTQYF
16	TRBD2	few	TRBV9	TRBJ2-3	TGTGCCAGCAGCGCCGGACTAGCGGGGGTCACAGATACGCAGTATTTT	CASSAGLAGVTDTQYF
15	TRBD2	NA	TRBV13	TRBJ2-3	TGTGCCAGCAGCTTGGGACTAGGGATTCCAGATACGCAGTATTTT	CASSLGLGIPDTQYF
15	NA	few	TRBV4-3	TRBJ2-5	TGCGCCAGCAGCCAAGATATGGCCGCCATCGAGACCCAGTACTTC	CASSQDMAAIETQYF
14	NA	many	TRBV7-3	TRBJ2-5	TGTGCCAGCAGCCTAAAGGGGCAGGCAGAGACCCAGTACTTC	CASSLKGQAETQYF
13	NA	NA	TRBV5-6	TRBJ2-3	TGTGCCAGCAGCTGGGACGACGTGGATACGCAGTATTTT	CASSWDDVDTQYF
19	NA	few	TRBV6-2/TRBV6-3	TRBJ2-3	TGTGCCAGCAGTTTCCGACCACCGGGGCGGGGGCTGCGCACAGATACGCAGTATTTT	CASSFRPPGRGLRTDTQYF
16	NA	NA	TRBV6-5	TRBJ2-5	TGTGCCAGCAGTTACTCACCAGGGCGGGCACAAGAGACCCAGTACTTC	CASSYSPGRAQETQYF
14	NA	many	TRBV20-1	TRBJ1-6	TGCAGTGCTAGAGATCCCAGGGCGGATTCACCCCTCCACTTT	CSARDPRADSPLHF
13	TRBD1	NA	TRBV19	TRBJ1-5	TGTGCCAGTGGGGACAGGGGATATCAGCCCCAGCATTTT	CASGDRGYQPQHF
14	NA	many	TRBV11-2	TRBJ2-2	TGTGCCAGCAGCTTAGAGACGGGGGCCGGGGAGCTGTTTTTT	CASSLETGAGELFF
15	NA	many	TRBV29-1	TRBJ2-5	TGCAGCGTTGTTTTCCCGGCCAGGGGTGGGGAGACCCAGTACTTC	CSVVFPARGGETQYF
14	NA	few	TRBV3-1	TRBJ2-5	TGTGCCAGCAGCCAAGAAAGCGGCCCCGAGACCCAGTACTTC	CASSQESGPETQYF
11	NA	many	TRBV12-3/TRBV12-4	TRBJ2-1	TGTGCCAGCAGTCAATTCAATGAGCAGTTCTTC	CASSQFNEQFF
15	TRBD1	many	TRBV20-1	TRBJ1-1	TGCAGTGCCCCCCGACGGGACAGGGGGCGAAGTTTAGCTTTCTTT	CSAPRRDRGRSLAFF
15	TRBD1	many	TRBV7-2	TRBJ2-7	TGTGCCAGCAGCTCCAGTCAGGGGGCCCATTGGGAGCAGTACTTC	CASSSSQGAHWEQYF
15	TRBD2	medium-sized	TRBV12-3/TRBV12-4	TRBJ2-1	TGTGCCAGCACCCGGGCTAGCGGGGGGGCCGGTGAGCAGTTCTTC	CASTRASGGAGEQFF
13	NA	NA	TRBV5-1	TRBJ1-2	TGCGCCAGCAGCTTGCCCCTTGATCGGGGCTACACCTTC	CASSLPLDRGYTF
16	TRBD2	few	TRBV20-1	TRBJ2-2	TGCAGTGCTAGGCCCCGGTGGGGGGGGATCACCGGGGAGCTGTTTTTT	CSARPRWGGITGELFF
13	NA	many	TRBV6-5	TRBJ2-5	TGTGCCAGCAGGTCGGGGGAGCAAGAGACCCAGTACTTC	CASRSGEQETQYF
16	TRBD2	few	TRBV11-2	TRBJ2-5	TGTGCCAGCAGCTTATTGGAGACTAGCGGGGAAGAGACCCAGTACTTC	CASSLLETSGEETQYF
15	TRBD2	NA	TRBV4-1	TRBJ2-5	TGCGCCAGCACCTACTCCCTAGCGGTTAGCGAGACCCAGTACTTC	CASTYSLAVSETQYF
18	NA	many	TRBV6-2/TRBV6-3	TRBJ2-2	TGTGCCAGCAGTTACCCGCCGTGGGCGGAGGGAAACACCGGGGAGCTGTTTTTT	CASSYPPWAEGNTGELFF
15	NA	NA	TRBV5-4	TRBJ2-1	TGTGCCAGCAGGCCCCGGGGGGCCTTTTACAATGAGCAGTTCTTC	CASRPRGAFYNEQFF
13	NA	many	TRBV7-2	TRBJ2-7	TGTGCCAGCAGGCCAACCGGGGCCTACGAGCAGTACTTC	CASRPTGAYEQYF
18	TRBD2	few	TRBV13	TRBJ2-3	TGTGCCAGCAGCCTCCTGACTAGCGGGGGGGCAATCACAGATACGCAGTATTTT	CASSLLTSGGAITDTQYF
19	NA	many	TRBV19	TRBJ2-1	TGTGCCAGTAGCTCCGCCTCTGACAGTTTTCGGGGCTCCTACAATGAGCAGTTCTTC	CASSSASDSFRGSYNEQFF
12	NA	many	TRBV29-1	TRBJ2-3	TGCAGCGTTGACCCCGCCACAGATACGCAGTATTTT	CSVDPATDTQYF
15	TRBD1	few	TRBV10-3	TRBJ1-2	TGTGCCATCAGTTCCGGGACAGGGGGCAACTATGGCTACACCTTC	CAISSGTGGNYGYTF
14	NA	few	TRBV27	TRBJ2-2	TGTGCCAGCAGTACCGCCGCGCGGGCCGGGGAGCTGTTTTTT	CASSTAARAGELFF
17	TRBD2	many	TRBV5-1	TRBJ2-3	TGCGCCAGCAGCCTAGGACTAGCGGGGGCTAGCACAGATACGCAGTATTTT	CASSLGLAGASTDTQYF
16	TRBD1	NA	TRBV7-9	TRBJ1-1	TGTGCCAGCAGCTTAGCGAACAGGGGATCGGACACTGAAGCTTTCTTT	CASSLANRGSDTEAFF
15	NA	few	TRBV20-1	TRBJ2-6	TGCAGTGCTAGAAATGGGGGATCTGGGGCCAACGTCCTGACTTTC	CSARNGGSGANVLTF
15	TRBD2	NA	TRBV4-2	TRBJ2-3	TGTGCCAGCAGCCATACTAGCGGGGGGAGGGGTACGCAGTATTTT	CASSHTSGGRGTQYF